The rows below give T cell receptor beta chains drawn from one sample of a study of cytomegalovirus exposure and HLA in healthy donors. Produced via immunoSEQ multiplex PCR; TCRdb's table is partial and in-frame only. The sample lists about 150,000 clones, roughly 82% occurring once. The specimen was PBMCs. The receptors derive from a woman between 45 and 65 years old in good health and CMV-seropositive. CDR3s include the opening cysteine and the closing phenylalanine or tryptophan. Each record gives: CDR3 protein, CDR3 DNA, J gene, V gene, CDR3 length, clone size, D gene. D genes are given only for firm matches. Clone size is not always given. Where it is, it says once, few, many or a class for expanded clones.

CDR3: CSVEEYDGYTF
DNA: TGCAGCGTTGAGGAGTACGATGGCTACACCTTC
J: TRBJ1-2
V: TRBV29-1
length: 11
size: NA
D: NA

CDR3: CASSLQLIPGLEDPPLHF
DNA: TGTGCCAGCAGCTTGCAATTAATACCGGGACTGGAGGACCCACCCCTCCACTTT
J: TRBJ1-6
V: TRBV5-5
length: 18
size: NA
D: NA

CDR3: CASSSGAGARDTQYF
DNA: TGCGCCAGCAGCTCTGGGGCGGGGGCTCGAGATACGCAGTATTTT
J: TRBJ2-3
V: TRBV5-1
length: 15
size: once
D: NA

CDR3: CASSPSPTTNQPQHF
DNA: TGTGCCAGCAGCCCTTCCCCTACCACCAATCAGCCCCAGCATTTT
J: TRBJ1-5
V: TRBV7-2
length: 15
size: NA
D: NA

CDR3: CASSEVGGANYGYTF
DNA: TGTGCCAGCAGTGAAGTGGGGGGGGCTAACTATGGCTACACCTTC
J: TRBJ1-2
V: TRBV2
length: 15
size: NA
D: NA

CDR3: CAWRPHGEGYTF
DNA: TGTGCCTGGAGACCCCACGGGGAAGGCTACACCTTC
J: TRBJ1-2
V: TRBV30
length: 12
size: NA
D: NA

CDR3: CASSQDLQGGNSPLHF
DNA: TGCGCCAGCAGCCAAGATCTACAGGGGGGTAATTCACCCCTCCACTTT
J: TRBJ1-6
V: TRBV4-3
length: 16
size: few
D: TRBD1

CDR3: CASSVGENTEAFF
DNA: TGTGCCAGCAGCGTCGGGGAGAACACTGAAGCTTTCTTT
J: TRBJ1-1
V: TRBV9
length: 13
size: few
D: NA

CDR3: CATSRGAGGSYEQYF
DNA: TGTGCCACCAGCAGAGGGGCAGGGGGCTCCTACGAGCAGTACTTC
J: TRBJ2-7
V: TRBV15
length: 15
size: NA
D: TRBD1

CDR3: CASSDRGLGSPLHF
DNA: TGTGCCAGCAGTGACAGGGGGCTAGGTTCACCCCTCCACTTT
J: TRBJ1-6
V: TRBV6-6
length: 14
size: NA
D: TRBD1

CDR3: CASRQGTSPLHF
DNA: TGTGCCAGCAGGCAGGGAACTTCACCCCTCCACTTT
J: TRBJ1-6
V: TRBV6-1
length: 12
size: NA
D: NA

CDR3: CASSDPRLAQHF
DNA: TGTGCCAGCAGTGACCCTAGGCTAGCCCAGCATTTT
J: TRBJ1-5
V: TRBV6-1
length: 12
size: NA
D: NA

CDR3: CASSRQGSSGNTIYF
DNA: TGTGCCAGCAGTAGACAGGGGAGCTCTGGAAACACCATATATTTT
J: TRBJ1-3
V: TRBV7-9
length: 15
size: few
D: TRBD1

CDR3: CAWSATETVNYGYTF
DNA: TGTGCCTGGAGTGCTACCGAGACAGTAAACTATGGCTACACCTTC
J: TRBJ1-2
V: TRBV30
length: 15
size: NA
D: NA

CDR3: CASSITAGGPGEQFF
DNA: TGTGCCAGTAGTATTACAGCGGGGGGGCCGGGTGAGCAGTTCTTC
J: TRBJ2-1
V: TRBV19
length: 15
size: NA
D: TRBD2

CDR3: CSVQDRANEKLFF
DNA: TGCAGCGTCCAAGACAGGGCCAATGAAAAACTGTTTTTT
J: TRBJ1-4
V: TRBV29-1
length: 13
size: NA
D: TRBD1

CDR3: CASSLEAEKGYTF
DNA: TGTGCCAGCAGCTTAGAGGCAGAAAAGGGCTACACCTTC
J: TRBJ1-2
V: TRBV11-2
length: 13
size: few
D: NA

CDR3: CASSPQGAVGELFF
DNA: TGTGCCAGCAGCCCTCAGGGGGCCGTCGGGGAGCTGTTTTTT
J: TRBJ2-2
V: TRBV9
length: 14
size: NA
D: TRBD1

CDR3: CAINRDSNYEQYF
DNA: TGTGCCATCAACCGGGACAGCAACTACGAGCAGTACTTC
J: TRBJ2-7
V: TRBV10-3
length: 13
size: NA
D: TRBD1

CDR3: CASKRDRQETQYF
DNA: TGTGCCAGCAAGAGGGACAGACAAGAGACCCAGTACTTC
J: TRBJ2-5
V: TRBV6-5
length: 13
size: few
D: TRBD1

CDR3: CAAGSHPRDEQYF
DNA: TGTGCCGCGGGGAGCCACCCCCGCGACGAGCAGTACTTC
J: TRBJ2-7
V: TRBV30
length: 13
size: NA
D: NA

CDR3: CASKTGTGSNQPQHF
DNA: TGTGCCAGTAAAACCGGGACAGGTTCAAATCAGCCCCAGCATTTT
J: TRBJ1-5
V: TRBV19
length: 15
size: NA
D: TRBD1

CDR3: CASSRIAGGRGDTQYF
DNA: TGCGCCAGCAGCCGTATCGCGGGGGGGCGGGGAGATACGCAGTATTTT
J: TRBJ2-3
V: TRBV4-1
length: 16
size: NA
D: TRBD2

CDR3: CASSRFIGGKLFF
DNA: TGTGCCAGCAGCCGCTTTATAGGGGGAAAACTGTTTTTT
J: TRBJ1-4
V: TRBV6-5
length: 13
size: NA
D: NA

CDR3: CASSVGQGKGQPQHF
DNA: TGTGCCAGCAGTGTAGGACAGGGGAAGGGACAGCCCCAGCATTTT
J: TRBJ1-5
V: TRBV2
length: 15
size: few
D: TRBD1

CDR3: CSSSPLALASTDTQYF
DNA: TGTTCCAGCAGCCCCCTAGCTCTGGCTAGCACAGATACGCAGTATTTT
J: TRBJ2-3
V: TRBV7-9
length: 16
size: NA
D: NA

CDR3: CASSHYSYEQYF
DNA: TGTGCCAGCAGCCACTACTCCTACGAGCAGTACTTC
J: TRBJ2-7
V: TRBV14
length: 12
size: NA
D: NA

CDR3: CASSLGGTTNEKLFF
DNA: TGTGCCAGCAGCTTGGGCGGGACAACTAATGAAAAACTGTTTTTT
J: TRBJ1-4
V: TRBV5-4
length: 15
size: NA
D: NA

CDR3: CASSLVTGARSGANVLTF
DNA: TGCGCCAGCAGCTTGGTAACAGGGGCCCGCTCTGGGGCCAACGTCCTGACTTTC
J: TRBJ2-6
V: TRBV5-1
length: 18
size: NA
D: TRBD1

CDR3: CASSLPLSPLHF
DNA: TGTGCCAGCAGCCTCCCACTTTCACCCCTCCACTTT
J: TRBJ1-6
V: TRBV7-9
length: 12
size: NA
D: NA

CDR3: CASSTQGTSYEQYF
DNA: TGTGCCAGCAGTACACAGGGGACCTCCTACGAGCAGTACTTC
J: TRBJ2-7
V: TRBV7-2
length: 14
size: NA
D: TRBD1

CDR3: CASSYEQGAIYGYTF
DNA: TGTGCCAGCAGTTACGAACAGGGGGCAATCTATGGCTACACCTTC
J: TRBJ1-2
V: TRBV6-6
length: 15
size: NA
D: TRBD1

CDR3: CASSLERFGGYTDTQYF
DNA: TGTGCCAGCAGCTTGGAGCGCTTTGGCGGTTACACAGATACGCAGTATTTT
J: TRBJ2-3
V: TRBV5-6
length: 17
size: NA
D: NA

CDR3: CASSYSTGQSLKSPLHF
DNA: TGTGCCAGCAGTTACTCGACAGGGCAGAGTTTAAAGTCACCCCTCCACTTT
J: TRBJ1-6
V: TRBV6-7
length: 17
size: NA
D: TRBD1

CDR3: CAWSPVDSPYEQYF
DNA: TGTGCCTGGAGTCCAGTAGACAGTCCCTACGAGCAGTACTTC
J: TRBJ2-7
V: TRBV30
length: 14
size: once
D: NA